This TCR beta chain was captured by sequencing in a study of T cell responses to AZD1222 COVID-19 vaccine. The CDR3 spans 15 residues. Germline CDR1 is SGHRS and CDR2 is YFSETQ. V was trimmed by 2 bases and J by 6 bases, leaving 15 bases between them. The assay was immunoSEQ multiplex PCR, and TCRdb's table has in-frame clones only and misses some. The profile shows around 130,000 clones, 91% of them singletons. Points on this clone: Its antigen remains unidentified.

The study, taken as a whole, reports: Sampling captured repertoires only after the peak T cell response. Epitopes outside B.1.351 and B.1.1.7 mutated regions reportedly drew nearly half of spike TCRs.

The input for sequencing was peripheral blood, taken 28 days after the second dose of the MenACWY control vaccine. The receptor was isolated from an adult who received the MenACWY meningococcal vaccine as a control. This chain uses TRBV5-1 with TRBJ2-4; possibly TRBD1 or TRBD2 for D (7 bases each). The CDR3 DNA sequence: TGCGCCAGCAGCTTCGAGAGCAGGGGGGGAAACATTCAGTACTTC. This encodes CASSFESRGGNIQYF.